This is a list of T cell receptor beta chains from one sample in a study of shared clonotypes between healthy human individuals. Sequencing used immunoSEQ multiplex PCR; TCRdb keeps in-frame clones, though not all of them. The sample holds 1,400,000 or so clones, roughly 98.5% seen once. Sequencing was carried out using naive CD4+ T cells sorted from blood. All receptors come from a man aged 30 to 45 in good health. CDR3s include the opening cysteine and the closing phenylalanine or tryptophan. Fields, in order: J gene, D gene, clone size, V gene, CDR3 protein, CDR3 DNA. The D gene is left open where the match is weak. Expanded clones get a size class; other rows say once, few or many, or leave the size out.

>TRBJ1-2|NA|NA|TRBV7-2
CASSLTQGWDGYTF
TGTGCCAGCAGTTTGACTCAGGGATGGGATGGCTACACCTTC
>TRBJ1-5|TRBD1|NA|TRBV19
CASSNGQVTNQPQHF
TGTGCCAGTAGTAATGGACAGGTGACTAATCAGCCCCAGCATTTT
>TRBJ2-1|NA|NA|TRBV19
CASSILGGEQFF
TGTGCCAGTAGTATCCTTGGGGGGGAGCAGTTCTTC
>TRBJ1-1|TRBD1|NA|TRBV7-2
CASSSWDRGRETEAFF
TGTGCCAGCAGCTCTTGGGACAGGGGGCGGGAGACTGAAGCTTTCTTT
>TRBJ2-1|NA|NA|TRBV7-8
CASSLLVAGLGNEQFF
TGTGCCAGCAGCTTACTTGTCGCGGGACTGGGCAATGAGCAGTTCTTC
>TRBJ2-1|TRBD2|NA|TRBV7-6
CASSSSSGRTNEQFF
TGTGCCAGCAGCTCTTCTAGCGGGAGGACCAATGAGCAGTTCTTC
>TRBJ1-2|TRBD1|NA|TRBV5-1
CASSVRDSGYTF
TGCGCCAGCAGCGTCCGGGACAGCGGCTACACCTTC
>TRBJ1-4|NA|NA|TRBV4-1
CASSLGESATNEKLFF
TGCGCCAGCAGCCTCGGGGAAAGTGCAACTAATGAAAAACTGTTTTTT
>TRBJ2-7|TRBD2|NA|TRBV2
CASRVSGSYEQYF
TGTGCCAGCAGGGTTAGCGGGTCCTACGAGCAGTACTTC
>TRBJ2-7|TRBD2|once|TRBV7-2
CASSLTGTSGYLYEQYF
TGTGCCAGCAGCCTGACCGGGACTAGCGGGTACCTCTACGAGCAGTACTTC
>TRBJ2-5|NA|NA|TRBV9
CASSVYDRGGTQYF
TGTGCCAGCAGCGTTTACGACCGAGGGGGGACCCAGTACTTC
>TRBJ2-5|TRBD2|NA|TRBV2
CASSGTSGTGTQYF
TGTGCCAGCAGTGGGACTAGCGGGACGGGGACCCAGTACTTC
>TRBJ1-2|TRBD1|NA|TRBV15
CATSRAETGSNYGYTF
TGTGCCACCAGCAGAGCTGAGACAGGGTCTAACTATGGCTACACCTTC
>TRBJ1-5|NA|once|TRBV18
CASSTVEGGGQPQHF
TGTGCCAGCTCAACGGTGGAGGGCGGGGGTCAGCCCCAGCATTTT
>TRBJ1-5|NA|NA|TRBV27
CASTPRAVSNQPQHF
TGTGCCAGCACCCCACGGGCGGTTAGCAATCAGCCCCAGCATTTT
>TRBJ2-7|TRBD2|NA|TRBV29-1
CSVGGRAGEGSYEQYF
TGCAGCGTGGGGGGGAGAGCGGGAGAGGGTTCCTACGAGCAGTACTTC
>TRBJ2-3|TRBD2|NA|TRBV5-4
CASSLPSGGDTQYF
TGTGCCAGCAGCTTGCCTAGCGGGGGGGATACGCAGTATTTT
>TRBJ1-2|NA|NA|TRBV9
CASSVSSGPTKGYTF
TGTGCCAGCAGCGTGTCTTCCGGGCCCACCAAGGGCTACACCTTC
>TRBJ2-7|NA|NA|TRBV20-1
CSASPREQYF
TGCAGTGCCTCCCCCCGCGAGCAGTACTTC
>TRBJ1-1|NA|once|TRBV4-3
CASSQEFDRLNTEAFF
TGCGCCAGCAGCCAAGAGTTCGACAGGCTGAACACTGAAGCTTTCTTT
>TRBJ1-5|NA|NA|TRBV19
CASTVRSKNQPQHF
TGTGCCAGTACCGTCCGGTCGAAGAATCAGCCCCAGCATTTT
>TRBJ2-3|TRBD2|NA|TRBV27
CASTPRAVAGTTQYF
TGTGCCAGCACCCCTCGGGCGGTAGCGGGGACTACGCAGTATTTT
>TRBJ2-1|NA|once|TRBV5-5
CASSFGGVGYNEQFF
TGTGCCAGCAGCTTCGGCGGGGTCGGTTACAATGAGCAGTTCTTC
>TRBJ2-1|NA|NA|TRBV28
CASSPRVRPSYNEQFF
TGTGCCAGCAGCCCTAGGGTGCGGCCCTCCTACAATGAGCAGTTCTTC
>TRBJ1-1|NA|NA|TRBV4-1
CASSQAAGAIDTEAFF
TGCGCCAGCAGCCAAGCTGCGGGGGCGATTGACACTGAAGCTTTCTTT
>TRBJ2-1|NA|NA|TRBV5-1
CASSLVPTGQYLNEQFF
TGCGCCAGCAGCTTGGTTCCTACCGGGCAATACCTTAATGAGCAGTTCTTC
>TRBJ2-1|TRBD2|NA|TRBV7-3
CASSSGLVGFNEQFF
TGTGCCAGCAGCTCGGGACTAGTTGGTTTCAATGAGCAGTTCTTC
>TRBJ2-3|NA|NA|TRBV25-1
CASREGDTQYF
TGTGCCAGCAGGGAAGGGGATACGCAGTATTTT
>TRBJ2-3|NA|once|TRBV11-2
CASSLVTSSGLDTQYF
TGTGCCAGCAGCTTAGTTACCTCCTCAGGGTTAGATACGCAGTATTTT
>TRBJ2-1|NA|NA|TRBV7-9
CASSLEGLGLVNNEQFF
TGTGCCAGCAGCTTAGAAGGCTTGGGGCTAGTAAACAATGAGCAGTTCTTC
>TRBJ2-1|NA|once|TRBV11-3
CASSRGHTYNEQFF
TGTGCCAGCAGTCGAGGACATACCTACAATGAGCAGTTCTTC
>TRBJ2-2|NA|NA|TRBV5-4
CASRSGTKNTGELFF
TGTGCCAGCAGGTCCGGGACAAAAAACACCGGGGAGCTGTTTTTT
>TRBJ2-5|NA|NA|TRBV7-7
CASSFRGTNQETQYF
TGTGCTAGCAGCTTTCGCGGGACGAACCAAGAGACCCAGTACTTC
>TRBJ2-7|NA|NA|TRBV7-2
CASSLTMLSYEQYF
TGTGCCAGCAGCTTAACCATGTTATCCTACGAGCAGTACTTC
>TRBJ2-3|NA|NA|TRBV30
CAWSVSGAPLTDTQYF
TGTGCCTGGAGTGTATCCGGGGCCCCACTCACAGATACGCAGTATTTT
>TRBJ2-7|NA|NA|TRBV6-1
CASSEGSGDYEQYF
TGTGCCAGCAGTGAAGGGTCGGGAGACTACGAGCAGTACTTC
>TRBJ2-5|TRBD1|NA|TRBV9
CASSYSPDRGGTQYF
TGTGCCAGCAGCTATAGTCCGGACAGGGGTGGGACCCAGTACTTC